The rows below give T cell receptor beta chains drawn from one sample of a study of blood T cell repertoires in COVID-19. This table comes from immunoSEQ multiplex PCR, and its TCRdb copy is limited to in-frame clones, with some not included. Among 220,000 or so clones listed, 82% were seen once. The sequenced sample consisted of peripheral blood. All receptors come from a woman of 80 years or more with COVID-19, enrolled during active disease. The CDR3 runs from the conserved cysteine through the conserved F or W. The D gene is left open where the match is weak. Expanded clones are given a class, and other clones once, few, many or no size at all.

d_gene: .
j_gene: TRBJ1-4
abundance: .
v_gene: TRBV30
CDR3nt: TGTGCCTGGAGTAGAGACAGAAATGAAAAACTGTTTTTT
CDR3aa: CAWSRDRNEKLFF

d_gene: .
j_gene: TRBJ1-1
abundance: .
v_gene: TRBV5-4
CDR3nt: TGTGCCAGCAGCTTGCAACGGGGGGGCTACACTGAAGCTTTCTTT
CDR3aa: CASSLQRGGYTEAFF

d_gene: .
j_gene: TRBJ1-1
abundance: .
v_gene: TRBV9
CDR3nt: TGTGCCAGCAGCGTCTCGACAGGTCGCGGGTCTGAAGCTTTCTTT
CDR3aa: CASSVSTGRGSEAFF

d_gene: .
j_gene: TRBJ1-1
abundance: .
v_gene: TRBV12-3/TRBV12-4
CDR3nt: TGTGCCAGCAGTCGACAGGAGAACACTGAAGCTTTCTTT
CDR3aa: CASSRQENTEAFF

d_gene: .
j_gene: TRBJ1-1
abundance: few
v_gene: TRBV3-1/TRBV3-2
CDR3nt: TGTGCCAGCAGCCAAGAAGGACTGGGGGCGCGAACTTTCTTT
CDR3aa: CASSQEGLGARTFF

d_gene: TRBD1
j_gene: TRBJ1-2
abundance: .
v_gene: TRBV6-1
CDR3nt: TGTGCCAGCAGTGATGCCTACATTCCCGGGACAGTCGGCTACACCTTC
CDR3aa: CASSDAYIPGTVGYTF

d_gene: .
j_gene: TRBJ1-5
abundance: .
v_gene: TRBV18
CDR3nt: TGTGCCAGCTCACCAGGGGGCGGTGGTCAGCCCCAGCATTTT
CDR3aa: CASSPGGGGQPQHF

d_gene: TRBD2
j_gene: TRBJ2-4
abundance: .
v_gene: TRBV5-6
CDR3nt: TGTGCCAGCAGCACTAGCGAGTTAGCCAAAAACATTCAGTACTTC
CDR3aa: CASSTSELAKNIQYF

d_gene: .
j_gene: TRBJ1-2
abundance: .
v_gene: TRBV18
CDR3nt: TGTGCCAGCTCACCAGTTGGAGACAACTATGGCTACACCTTC
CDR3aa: CASSPVGDNYGYTF

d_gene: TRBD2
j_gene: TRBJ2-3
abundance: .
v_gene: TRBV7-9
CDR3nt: TGTGCCAGCAGCTTTGGACCGGGAGGGCCAGATACGCAGTATTTT
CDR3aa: CASSFGPGGPDTQYF

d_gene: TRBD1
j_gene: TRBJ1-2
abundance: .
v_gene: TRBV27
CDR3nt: TGTGCCAGCAGTTTAAGGGGACAGGGTGGTGCCTATGGCTACACCTTC
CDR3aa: CASSLRGQGGAYGYTF

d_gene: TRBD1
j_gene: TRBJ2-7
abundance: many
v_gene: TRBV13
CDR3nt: TGTGCCAGCAGCTCCAGGGGGACCTACGAGCAGTACTTC
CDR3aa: CASSSRGTYEQYF

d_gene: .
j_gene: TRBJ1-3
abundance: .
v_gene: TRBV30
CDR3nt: TGTGCCTGGAGTGGAGCCGGGGGGAACACCATATATTTT
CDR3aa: CAWSGAGGNTIYF

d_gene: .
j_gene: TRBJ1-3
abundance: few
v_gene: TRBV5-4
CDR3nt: TGTGCCAGCAGCTCAGGGTCCTGGGGAAACACCATATATTTT
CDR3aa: CASSSGSWGNTIYF

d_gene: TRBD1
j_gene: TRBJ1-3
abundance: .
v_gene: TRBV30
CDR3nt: TGTGCCTGGGGCAGGGGGTCTGGAAACACCATATATTTT
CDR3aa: CAWGRGSGNTIYF

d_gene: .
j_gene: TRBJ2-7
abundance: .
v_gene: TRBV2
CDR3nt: TGTGCCAGCCGCGAATCGAGGCACGAGCAGTACTTC
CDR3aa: CASRESRHEQYF

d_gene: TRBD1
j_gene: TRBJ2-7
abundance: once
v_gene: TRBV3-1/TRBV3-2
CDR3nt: TGTGCCAGCAGCTGGGACAGGGGGACATCGGAGCAGTACTTC
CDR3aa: CASSWDRGTSEQYF

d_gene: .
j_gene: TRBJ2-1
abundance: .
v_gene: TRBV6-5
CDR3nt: TGTGCCAGCAGTATTCAGGGAAATGAGCAGTTCTTC
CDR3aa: CASSIQGNEQFF

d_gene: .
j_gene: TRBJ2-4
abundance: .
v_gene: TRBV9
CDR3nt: TGTGCCAGCAGCGTAGCTCTGGGAGGCATTCAGTACTTC
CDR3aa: CASSVALGGIQYF

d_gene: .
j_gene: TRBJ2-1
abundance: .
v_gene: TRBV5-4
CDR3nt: TGTGCCAGCAGCCTAAGGACCGGGACACATGAGCAGTTCTTC
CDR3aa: CASSLRTGTHEQFF

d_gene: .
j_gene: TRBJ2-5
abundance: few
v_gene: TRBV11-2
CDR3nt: TGTGCCAGCAGCATGGCCGTCACAGGCGACCAAGAGACCCAGTACTTC
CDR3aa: CASSMAVTGDQETQYF

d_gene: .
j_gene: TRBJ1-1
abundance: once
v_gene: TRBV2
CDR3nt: TGTGCCAGCAGTGAAGAAGCGGTAAACTTTGAAGCTTTCTTT
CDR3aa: CASSEEAVNFEAFF

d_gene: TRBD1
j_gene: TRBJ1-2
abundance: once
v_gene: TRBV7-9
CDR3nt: TGTGCCAGCAGCCGACAGGGTGCCTATGGCTACACCTTC
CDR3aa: CASSRQGAYGYTF

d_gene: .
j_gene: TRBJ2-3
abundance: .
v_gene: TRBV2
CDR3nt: TGTGCCACGAGAGGGACTGGCACAGATACGCAGTATTTT
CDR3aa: CATRGTGTDTQYF

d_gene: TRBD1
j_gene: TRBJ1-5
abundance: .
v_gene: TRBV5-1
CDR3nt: TGCGCCAGCAGCCCCACAGGGGACCCGAATCAGCCCCAGCATTTT
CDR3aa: CASSPTGDPNQPQHF

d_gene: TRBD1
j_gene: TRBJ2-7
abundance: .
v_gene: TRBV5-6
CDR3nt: TGTGCCAGCAGCGCTGCGGGGACAGGGACCATCTACGAGCAGTACTTC
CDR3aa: CASSAAGTGTIYEQYF

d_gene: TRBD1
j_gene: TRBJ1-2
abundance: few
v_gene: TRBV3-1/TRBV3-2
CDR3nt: TGTGCCAGCAGCCAAGCACAGGGGGACGGCTACACCTTC
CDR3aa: CASSQAQGDGYTF